This is a list of T cell receptor beta chains from one sample in a study of T cells in Graves' hyperthyroidism and ophthalmopathy. TCRdb fed the multiplex PCR reads into MiXCR, producing one record per CDR3 protein. The table lists over 400,000 distinct CDR3 sequences, roughly 14% of them singletons. Sample: blood. These receptors came from a man between 18 and 35 years old with Graves' ophthalmopathy. Each CDR3 is given with its conserved first and last residue. The order of the fields is J gene, clone size, D gene, V gene, CDR3 DNA, CDR3 protein. D genes are given only for firm matches. A clone size is listed for some rows: how often the clone was seen (once, few, many), or a class if it is expanded.

J: TRBJ2-5; size: few; D: TRBD2; V: TRBV5-1; DNA: TGCGCCAGCAGCTTGGTTATGGTTGGGCGACTAGCGGTACAAGAGACCCAGTACTTC; CDR3: CASSLVMVGRLAVQETQYF
J: TRBJ2-3; size: few; D: NA; V: TRBV19; DNA: TGTGCCAGTCTGGGGGGGGCTTATCTCACAGATACGCAGTATTTT; CDR3: CASLGGAYLTDTQYF
J: TRBJ2-4; size: many; D: TRBD1; V: TRBV20-1; DNA: TGCAGTGCTAGAGAAGGACAGGGGAAAAACATTCAGTACTTC; CDR3: CSAREGQGKNIQYF
J: TRBJ2-1; size: many; D: TRBD2; V: TRBV20-1; DNA: TGCAGTGCTAGTAGCGGGAGTGCCTATGAGCAGTTCTTC; CDR3: CSASSGSAYEQFF
J: TRBJ2-7; size: many; D: NA; V: TRBV11-2; DNA: TGTGCCAGCAGCTCTAGACTTTTTTCGACTTGGGAGCAGTACTTC; CDR3: CASSSRLFSTWEQYF
J: TRBJ2-2; size: NA; D: NA; V: TRBV19; DNA: TGTGCCAGTAGTAGATCCGCGGGTGGGGAGCTGTTTTTT; CDR3: CASSRSAGGELFF
J: TRBJ1-5; size: many; D: NA; V: TRBV2; DNA: TGTGCCAGCAGTGCCGTAGCAGACAATCAGCCCCAGCATTTT; CDR3: CASSAVADNQPQHF
J: TRBJ2-7; size: many; D: NA; V: TRBV2; DNA: TGTGCCAGCAGTGCTCTCGGGTACGAGCAGTACTTC; CDR3: CASSALGYEQYF
J: TRBJ1-2; size: many; D: TRBD1; V: TRBV27; DNA: TGTGCCAGCGCCAAAGGGGGCGGTTTGGACTATGGCTACACCTTC; CDR3: CASAKGGGLDYGYTF
J: TRBJ1-5; size: NA; D: NA; V: TRBV15; DNA: TGTGCCACCAGAGAGGAGGTGGGTCAGCCCCAGCATTTT; CDR3: CATREEVGQPQHF
J: TRBJ2-2; size: few; D: NA; V: TRBV29-1; DNA: TGCAGCGTCCAGCGAGGTTACAGGTCCCTGGAGCTGTTTTTT; CDR3: CSVQRGYRSLELFF
J: TRBJ1-4; size: few; D: NA; V: TRBV18; DNA: TGTGCCAGCTCACCACAAGGAGGGTCGGGGGGAGCCGGACTGTTTTTT; CDR3: CASSPQGGSGGAGLFF
J: TRBJ2-7; size: few; D: NA; V: TRBV27; DNA: TGTGCCAGCAGTTTATCAGGAGTAGCCTACGAGCAGTACTTC; CDR3: CASSLSGVAYEQYF
J: TRBJ2-5; size: many; D: NA; V: TRBV7-2; DNA: TGTGCCAGCTCCTTTTCAGGGGACATCGTGGAGACCCAGTACTTC; CDR3: CASSFSGDIVETQYF
J: TRBJ2-7; size: few; D: TRBD1; V: TRBV30; DNA: TGTGCCTGGGGGCCGGGACAGGGAATTTACGAGCAGTACTTC; CDR3: CAWGPGQGIYEQYF
J: TRBJ1-2; size: NA; D: NA; V: TRBV6-2/TRBV6-3; DNA: TGTGCCAGCAGTTACTATCCAGGGATAAACTATGGCTACACCTTC; CDR3: CASSYYPGINYGYTF
J: TRBJ2-1; size: NA; D: TRBD2; V: TRBV19; DNA: TGTGCCAGTAGTAACCTAGCGGGAGTTGCCTATGAGCAGTTCTTC; CDR3: CASSNLAGVAYEQFF
J: TRBJ1-2; size: many; D: NA; V: TRBV6-1; DNA: TGTGCCAGCACGAAGGGGAGTGAGGATGGCTACACCTTC; CDR3: CASTKGSEDGYTF
J: TRBJ1-4; size: NA; D: NA; V: TRBV18; DNA: TGTGCCAGCTCACCACGAGGGGACTCAACTAATGAAAAACTGTTTTTT; CDR3: CASSPRGDSTNEKLFF
J: TRBJ1-6; size: many; D: NA; V: TRBV10-3; DNA: TGTGCCATCAGTGACAGTAATTCACCCCTCCACTTT; CDR3: CAISDSNSPLHF
J: TRBJ1-5; size: NA; D: NA; V: TRBV7-6; DNA: TGTGCCAGCAGCTCGAAGGAACAAGCCCCCCAGCATTTT; CDR3: CASSSKEQAPQHF
J: TRBJ2-1; size: NA; D: TRBD2; V: TRBV20-1; DNA: TGCAGTGCTAGAGGGAGGCTAGCGGGAGGTGAGCAGTTCTTC; CDR3: CSARGRLAGGEQFF
J: TRBJ2-5; size: NA; D: NA; V: TRBV18; DNA: TGTGCCAGCTCGCTTTCCGGGACTTCCTTTAAAGAGACCCAGTACTTC; CDR3: CASSLSGTSFKETQYF
J: TRBJ1-5; size: NA; D: TRBD1; V: TRBV20-1; DNA: TGCAGTGCCCACAGGGGGCCCAATCAGCCCCAGCATTTT; CDR3: CSAHRGPNQPQHF
J: TRBJ1-2; size: many; D: NA; V: TRBV24-1; DNA: TGTGCCACCAGTGCTTCGGGTTGGAGCTATGGCTACACCTTC; CDR3: CATSASGWSYGYTF
J: TRBJ1-2; size: many; D: NA; V: TRBV12-5; DNA: TGTGCTAGTGGTTTGGGACACTATGGCTACACCTTC; CDR3: CASGLGHYGYTF